Below are 24 T cell receptor beta chains sequenced from a single sample in a study of blood T cell repertoires in COVID-19. The repertoire was sequenced with immunoSEQ multiplex PCR; TCRdb's copy has only in-frame clones and lacks some. Among around 130,000 clones, more than 75% were seen once, and the ten largest hold 3% to 5%. The sequenced sample consisted of peripheral blood. Every receptor here comes from a man in his sixties with acute or convalescent COVID-19.

Comments on this clone: The junction and the germline gene differ at one end; a read error may be behind it. The chain has TRBV7-7 and TRBJ2-3; tentative D call: TRBD2 (5 bases). The CDR3 covers 13 residues. The germline V gene encodes CDR1 SSHAT and CDR2 FNYEAQ (reference sequence). The CDR3 region has the DNA TGTGCTAGCAGCCCGGGGAGCACAGATACGCAGTATTTT. Translated: CASSPGSTDTQYF.

CDR3 sequence reads: CASSLKLAAAGELFF. The CDR3 nucleotides read TGCGCCAGCAGCTTGAAGCTAGCCGCCGCCGGGGAGCTGTTTTTT. This chain links TRBV5-1 with TRBJ2-2; a possible D gene is TRBD2 (5 bases). Germline assignment: CDR1 SGHRS and CDR2 YFSETQ. V was cut by 1 base and J by 6 bases, with 13 bases left in between. The CDR3 is 15 residues long.

This chain joins TRBV11-2 and TRBJ2-1; 9 bases line up with TRBD1. With V trimmed by 3 bases and J by 4 bases, 7 bases remained unmatched. The germline V gene encodes CDR1 SGHAT and CDR2 FQNNGV. There are 16 residues in the CDR3. The CDR3, as DNA: TGTGCCAGCAGCTTCAGACAGGGGGTTGAGTACAATGAGCAGTTCTTC. Its translation is CASSFRQGVEYNEQFF.

The CDR3: CASSQGAAGAYEQYF. CDR3 nucleotide sequence: TGCGCCAGCAGCCAAGGTGCAGCGGGAGCCTACGAGCAGTACTTC. V is TRBV4-3 and J is TRBJ2-7; 8 nucleotides match TRBD2. Unmatched junction bases numbered 4, after V lost 1 base and J lost 2 bases. Germline assignment: CDR1 LGHNA and CDR2 YSLEER. The CDR3 has 15 amino acids.

This clone was seen once. This chain links TRBV28 with TRBJ1-1, with 7 bases lining up with TRBD1. Germline V gene data show CDR1 as MDHEN and CDR2 as SYDVKM. This CDR3 contains 15 residues. Trimming at V came to 8 bases and at J to 7 bases, leaving 16 bases not matched to a gene. The CDR3 bases are TGTGCCAGCCGCACCCTACAGGGGACCGGGGATGAAGCTTTCTTT. Translating it yields CASRTLQGTGDEAFF.

The V and J genes are TRBV27 and TRBJ2-1; 13 bases are a match to TRBD2. The CDR3 length is 16 residues. V was pared by 5 bases and J by 4 bases, with 5 bases of the junction left unmatched. The germline V gene encodes CDR1 MNHEY and CDR2 SMNVEV (reference sequence). The CDR3 loop is CASSARLAGGYNEQFF. Here the CDR3 DNA reads TGTGCCAGCAGTGCGCGACTAGCGGGAGGTTACAATGAGCAGTTCTTC.

The CDR3 region is CASFVARDYNEQFF. CDR3 coding DNA: TGTGCCAGCTTCGTGGCCAGGGACTACAATGAGCAGTTCTTC. This chain links TRBV6-5 with TRBJ2-1; a weak D match, TRBD1 (5 bases). The CDR3 has 14 residues. CDR1 is MNHEY, CDR2 SVGAGI, per germline. The V gene lost 8 bases and the J gene lost 3 bases, with 14 bases spanning the gap.

V is TRBV19 and J is TRBJ2-7; 8 bases align to TRBD2. CDR1 LNHDA and CDR2 SQIVND come from the germline V gene (reference sequence). This CDR3 contains 15 residues. Germline trimming cut 3 bases from V and 5 bases from J; bases unmatched to any gene: 9. The CDR3 protein is CASSMCREGRHEQYF. Here the CDR3 DNA reads TGTGCCAGTAGTATGTGTCGGGAGGGCCGCCACGAGCAGTACTTC.

CDR3 protein: CASIGLAGGYEQYF. The CDR3 region has the DNA TGTGCCAGCATCGGACTAGCGGGAGGATACGAGCAGTACTTC. The chain joins TRBV28 to TRBJ2-7, with TRBD2 matching over 14 bases. The CDR3 extends over 14 amino acids. The J segment lost 4 bases and the V segment lost 7 bases, leaving 3 bases of the junction unmatched. Germline CDR1 and CDR2: MDHEN and SYDVKM.

The V gene is TRBV21-1, the J gene TRBJ2-5; the table's TRBD2 call for D was not verified on the DNA. TRBV21-1 represents a pseudogene. The CDR3 runs to 15 residues. Written as DNA, the CDR3 is TGTGCCAGCAGCTCTCCAGCGGGAGTCTATGAGACCCAGTACTTC. Its protein is CASSSPAGVYETQYF.

The chain is built from TRBV7-2 and TRBJ2-3; TRBD2 agrees at 12 bases. This CDR3 is built from 17 residues. Germline values: CDR1 SGHTA, CDR2 FQGNSA. J was trimmed by 5 bases and V by 5 bases; bases with no gene match: 11. This chain's CDR3 is CASSPDVLAGGLDTQYF. The DNA of the CDR3 is TGTGCCAGCAGCCCAGACGTCCTAGCGGGAGGGTTAGATACGCAGTATTTT.

The chain combines TRBV19 with TRBJ1-6, with TRBD1 identical over 9 bases. The CDR3 runs 14 residues. The germline gives CDR1 LNHDA, CDR2 SQIVND (reference sequence). The V gene end was trimmed by 6 bases and the J gene end by 6 bases; junction bases not matched to a gene: 3. CDR3 in DNA: TGTGCCAGTAGCCGGGACAGGGTTAATTCACCCCTCCACTTT. Translation: CASSRDRVNSPLHF. The whole variable domain, filled in from reference TRBV19 and TRBJ1-6, reads DGGITQSPKYLFRKEGQNVTLSCEQNLNHDAMYWYRQDPGQGLRLIYYSQIVNDFQKGDIAEGYSVSREKKESFPLTVTSAQKNPTAFYLCASSRDRVNSPLHFGNGTRLTVT.

The V call is TRBV10-1, the J call TRBJ1-6, with D possibly TRBD1 on 6 matching bases. The germline V and J ends were trimmed by 0 bases and 8 bases, with 11 bases remaining between them. From germline, CDR1 is WNHNN and CDR2 SYGVQD (reference sequence). The CDR3 length is 15 residues. DNA of the CDR3: TGCGCCAGCAGTGAGTCCGGCAGGGGTGATTCACCCCTCCACTTT. As protein: CASSESGRGDSPLHF.

The V and J genes are TRBV28 and TRBJ2-1, with TRBD2 matching over 10 bases. The CDR3 spans 15 residues. The V gene end was trimmed by 5 bases and the J gene end by 7 bases; junction bases not matched to a gene: 8. The V gene's germline CDR1 is MDHEN and CDR2 SYDVKM. The CDR3: CASSHEASGRNEQFF. In DNA, the CDR3 is TGTGCCAGCAGTCATGAGGCTAGCGGGAGAAATGAGCAGTTCTTC.

V and J are TRBV11-3 and TRBJ1-1; unclear D gene. The V end lost 3 bases, the J end lost 3 bases, and 8 bases lay between the germline ends. The CDR3 has 13 amino acids. Germline assignment: CDR1 SGHNT and CDR2 YENEEA. The CDR3 reads CASSFEQDTEAFF. CDR3 nucleotide sequence: TGTGCCAGCAGCTTCGAGCAGGACACTGAAGCTTTCTTT.

This clone has a single count. The identical CDR3 is also encoded by other nucleotide sequences in the sample. For the CDR3, the DNA is TGTGCCAGCTCACCGGGACAGGGGAACTATGGCTACACCTTC. This codes for CASSPGQGNYGYTF. The chain uses TRBV18 and TRBJ1-2; TRBD1 aligns across 10 bases. This CDR3 has 14 amino acids. V trimming: 3 bases; J trimming: 2 bases; junction bases outside the gene matches: 0. The germline V gene has CDR1 KGHSH and CDR2 LQKENI.

In nucleotides, the CDR3 is TGTGCCAGCTCGACAGGGCCCACCTACGAGCAGTACTTC. Protein product: CASSTGPTYEQYF. This chain joins TRBV6-5 and TRBJ2-7; TRBD1 matches 7 bases. The CDR3 covers 13 residues. Germline V gene lookup returns CDR1 MNHEY and CDR2 SVGAGI. V lost 8 bases and J lost 2; bases outside the gene matches: 6.

The chain carries TRBV9 and TRBJ1-2, with D perhaps matching TRBD1 (6 bases). Trimming shortened V by 6 bases and J by 8 bases, and 17 bases separated the two germline ends. Germline V gives CDR1 SGDLS, CDR2 YYNGEE. The CDR3 loop spans 13 amino acids. CDR3 nucleotide sequence: TGTGCCAGCAACGCCGGGACAAATGAGGGCTACACCTTC. Translating gives CASNAGTNEGYTF.

The gene calls are TRBV6-5 and TRBJ1-2; D is perhaps TRBD1 (5 bases). V lost 0 bases and J 5 bases, leaving 7 bases between the germline ends. This CDR3 is built from 13 residues. Per the germline V gene, CDR1 is MNHEY and CDR2 is SVGAGI. The CDR3 DNA is TGTGCCAGCAGTTACTCGACAGCATATGGCTACACCTTC. It codes for CASSYSTAYGYTF.

The chain employs TRBV28 and TRBJ2-3; D is perhaps TRBD1 (6 bases). This CDR3 has 16 amino acids. Germline values: CDR1 MDHEN, CDR2 SYDVKM. Trimming took off 4 bases at V and 2 bases at J, with 16 bases between the two ends. CDR3 in DNA: TGTGCCAGCAGTTCATCTAGCAGGGGCTACACAGATACGCAGTATTTT. Encoded protein: CASSSSSRGYTDTQYF.

The V and J genes are TRBV28 and TRBJ2-7; 9 nucleotides match TRBD1. The trim removed 10 bases at V and 4 bases at J, leaving 8 bases unmatched. Germline V CDR1 and CDR2: MDHEN, SYDVKM. The CDR3 runs 13 residues. CDR3 nucleotides: TGTGCCACCAATACAGGGGGCAGGTACGAGCAGTACTTC. Its protein product is CATNTGGRYEQYF.

The chain employs TRBV11-1 and TRBJ2-5, with TRBD1 as a possible D gene (5 bases). Per germline, CDR1 SGHAT and CDR2 FQDESV (reference sequence). There are 14 residues in the CDR3. Trimming removed 5 bases at V and 2 bases at J, with 12 bases between. Written as DNA, the CDR3 is TGTGCCAGCAGCCGCCGACGGACACAAGAGACCCAGTACTTC. This gives the protein CASSRRRTQETQYF.

The DNA of the CDR3 is TGTGCCAGCAGCGTCGGACTAGCGGGGAAGACCCAAAGCCATGAGCAGTTCTTC. Residues: CASSVGLAGKTQSHEQFF. The V gene is TRBV9, the J gene TRBJ2-1; 12 positions agree with TRBD2. The CDR3 length is 18 residues. Germline CDR1 and CDR2: SGDLS and YYNGEE. The ends lost 2 bases at V and 8 bases at J; junction bases unmatched: 14.

This clone was picked up one time. This chain uses TRBV18 with TRBJ1-5, with 7 bases that match TRBD1. Germline CDR1 is KGHSH and CDR2 is LQKENI. The CDR3 contains 17 residues. Losses at the gene ends were 3 bases for V and 1 base for J; bases not matched to a gene: 9. The CDR3 DNA reads as TGTGCCAGCTCACCTTTTTTGGGGACAGCAAGCAATCAGCCCCAGCATTTT. Encoded protein: CASSPFLGTASNQPQHF.